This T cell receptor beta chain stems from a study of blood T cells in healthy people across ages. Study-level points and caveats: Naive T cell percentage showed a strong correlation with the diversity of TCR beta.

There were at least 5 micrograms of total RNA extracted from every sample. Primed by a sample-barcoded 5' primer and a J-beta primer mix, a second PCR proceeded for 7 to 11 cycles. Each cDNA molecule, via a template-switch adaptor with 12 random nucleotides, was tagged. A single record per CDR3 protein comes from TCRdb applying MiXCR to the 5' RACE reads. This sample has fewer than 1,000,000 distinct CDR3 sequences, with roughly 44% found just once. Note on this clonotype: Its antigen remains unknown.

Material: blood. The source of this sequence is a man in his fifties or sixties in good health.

CDR3 in DNA: TGTGCCAGCAGCTCGGCCCCGAGGGGGTACCAAGAGACCCAGTACTTC. As protein: CASSSAPRGYQETQYF. The V gene is TRBV7-9, the J gene TRBJ2-5; possible D gene TRBD1, 6 bases. This CDR3 comprises 16 residues. In germline, CDR1 is SEHNR, CDR2 FQNEAQ (reference sequence). Trimming left V 4 bases short and J 0 bases short, with 15 bases between. Full variable domain (remainder filled in from reference TRBV7-9 and TRBJ2-5): DTGVSQNPRHKITKRGQNVTFRCDPISEHNRLYWYRQTLGQGPEFLTYFQNEAQLEKSRLLSDRFSAERPKGSFSTLEIQRTEQGDSAMYLCASSSAPRGYQETQYFGPGTRLLVL.